The 12 T cell receptor beta chains reported below all come from one sample, sequenced in a study of blood T cells in healthy people across ages. Through a sample-barcoded 5' primer and a J-beta primer mix, a second PCR was run for about 6 to 12 cycles. TCRdb re-called the 5' RACE reads through MiXCR, storing one row per CDR3 protein. The table shows some 1.4 million distinct CDR3 sequences, with approximately 40% occurring only once. The material sequenced was blood. The receptor source for this set is a woman between 18 and 29 years old in good health.

As regards this clonotype: At one end the junction does not follow the germline gene, possibly because of a read error. The J gene is TRBJ1-2, the V gene TRBV20-1; D is unresolved. The CDR3 contains 11 residues. CDR1 is DFQATT, CDR2 SNEGSKA, per germline (reference sequence). CDR3 sequence: CSAKLATGYIF. In nucleotides, the CDR3 is TGCAGTGCAAAATTGGCTACGGGCTACATCTTC.

This rearrangement joins TRBV20-1 to TRBJ2-7; no reliable D call. The CDR3 is 11 residues long. V was pared by 3 bases and J by 5 bases, with 8 bases between. Germline-derived CDR1 and CDR2 are DFQATT and SNEGSKA (reference sequence). The DNA for the CDR3 is TGCAGTGCTAGTCCTGACCACGAGCAGTACTTC. This sequence encodes CSASPDHEQYF.

This clonotype was seen a single time. At one end, the junction sequence differs from germline, possibly due to a read error. This chain links TRBV19 with TRBJ1-5; a possible D gene is TRBD1 (5 bases). There are 14 residues in the CDR3. Germline V gene data show CDR1 as LNHDA and CDR2 as SQIVND (reference sequence). CDR3 nucleotide sequence: TGTGCCAGTAGTACGAGACAGTTTAATCAACCCCAGCATTTT. Encoded protein: CASSTRQFNQPQHF. Full variable domain (missing parts from reference TRBV19 and TRBJ1-5): DGGITQSPKYLFRKEGQNVTLSCEQNLNHDAMYWYRQDPGQGLRLIYYSQIVNDFQKGDIAEGYSVSREKKESFPLTVTSAQKNPTAFYLCASSTRQFNQPQHFGDGTRLSIL.

This clonotype was counted between two and nine times. The chain is built from TRBV20-1 and TRBJ2-3, with 12 bases identical to TRBD2. The CDR3 is 16 residues long. With 1 base clipped from V and 2 bases from J, the junction kept 4 bases outside the gene matches. From germline, CDR1 is DFQATT and CDR2 SNEGSKA (reference sequence). DNA of the CDR3: TGCAGTGCTAGAGCGTGGACTAGCGGGAACACAGATACGCAGTATTTT. Protein product: CSARAWTSGNTDTQYF.

The CDR3 bases are TGTGCCAGCACCCCCAGTGGTGAGCAGTTCTTC. It translates to CASTPSGEQFF. J is TRBJ2-1 and V is TRBV12-3 or TRBV12-4, with D unresolved. V lost 7 bases and J 9 bases, leaving 10 bases between the germline ends. This CDR3 is 11 amino acids long.

The gene calls are TRBV20-1 and TRBJ2-7; D is possibly TRBD2 (7 bases). This CDR3 comprises 14 residues. V lost 3 bases and J lost 2, with 14 bases in between. The germline V gene encodes CDR1 DFQATT and CDR2 SNEGSKA (reference sequence). The CDR3 nucleotides read TGCAGTGCTAGGGCCGGGGGGCAGGCCTACGAGCAGTACTTC. This translates into CSARAGGQAYEQYF.

In this sample, this clonotype turned up a few times. The chain carries TRBV5-1 and TRBJ2-3; D may be TRBD1 (5 bases). The CDR3 spans 14 residues. Germline loops: CDR1 SGHRS, CDR2 YFSETQ. The V and J ends lost 0 bases and 5 bases respectively, with 10 bases between them. The CDR3 reads CASSLEGVEDTQYF. CDR3 nucleotides: TGCGCCAGCAGCTTGGAAGGGGTGGAAGATACGCAGTATTTT.

The chain joins TRBV19 to TRBJ2-1, with 9 bases identical to TRBD1. Unmatched junction bases numbered 25, after V lost 7 bases and J lost 9 bases. The CDR3 contains 19 residues. Germline loops: CDR1 LNHDA, CDR2 SQIVND (reference sequence). The CDR3 nucleotides read TGTGCCAGTACCAGCGGTCTCTGGTCTGGGACAGGGCTTTTGGGTGAGCAGTTCTTC. Its translation: CASTSGLWSGTGLLGEQFF.

The chain has TRBV21-1 and TRBJ1-5; the table's D call, TRBD1, was not checked against the DNA. TRBV21-1 is a pseudogene. The CDR3 consists of 14 residues. The CDR3 spells CATDREESNQPQHF. CDR3 coding DNA: TGTGCCACCGACAGGGAAGAGAGCAATCAGCCCCAGCATTTT.

The table lists this clonotype with a few counts. This rearrangement joins TRBV2 to TRBJ2-5; 10 bases are a match to TRBD1. The germline gives CDR1 SNHLY, CDR2 FYNNEI. Losses at the gene ends were 5 bases for V and 5 bases for J; bases not matched to a gene: 17. The CDR3 totals 18 residues. The CDR3 DNA follows: TGTGCCAGCAGTCAGGACCCCCGGACAGGGGGGATTAAGGAGACCCAGTACTTC. Protein product: CASSQDPRTGGIKETQYF.

The V call is TRBV10-1, the J call TRBJ2-3; 7 bases fit TRBD2. The CDR3 is 15 residues long. With V trimmed by 7 bases and J by 2 bases, 9 bases remained unmatched. The germline V gene has CDR1 WNHNN and CDR2 SYGVQD (reference sequence). The CDR3 region has the DNA TGCGCCAGCAAGGGAGGGACCGGACACACAGATACGCAGTATTTT. Residues: CASKGGTGHTDTQYF.

This clonotype has more than one count but fewer than ten. CDR3 sequence: CASLTDRGTGELFF. Written as DNA, the CDR3 is TGTGCCAGCTTAACGGACAGGGGAACCGGGGAGCTGTTTTTT. The gene calls are TRBV6-5 and TRBJ2-2; 9 bases fit TRBD1. CDR3 length: 14 residues. Looked up from germline, CDR1 is MNHEY and CDR2 is SVGAGI. The V segment lost 8 bases and the J segment 5 bases; nucleotides outside the gene matches: 6.